Each of the 20 T cell receptor beta chains below was sequenced from the same sample in a study of cytomegalovirus exposure and HLA in healthy donors. Libraries were prepared by immunoSEQ multiplex PCR; TCRdb keeps only in-frame clonotypes and omits some of them. The sample has 71,000 or so clones, about 94% seen once. The sequenced sample consisted of PBMCs. All receptors come from a young woman in good health and CMV-seronegative.

V usage is TRBV5-1 and J usage is TRBJ1-1, with D perhaps TRBD1 (6 bases). Germline assignment: CDR1 SGHRS and CDR2 YFSETQ. V lost 4 bases and J lost 1, with 11 bases in between. The length of the CDR3 is 14 residues. The CDR3 reads CASSIGTQNTEAFF. The CDR3 DNA sequence: TGCGCCAGCAGCATCGGGACACAGAACACTGAAGCTTTCTTT.

The chain links TRBV9 to TRBJ2-3; the match to TRBD2 covers 13 bases. CDR3 size: 18 residues. With V trimmed by 3 bases and J by 7 bases, 14 bases remained unmatched. Looked up from germline, CDR1 is SGDLS and CDR2 is YYNGEE. The CDR3 sequence: CASSARKGLAGDVYTQYF. DNA for the CDR3: TGTGCCAGCAGCGCAAGAAAAGGACTAGCGGGGGACGTTTATACGCAGTATTTT.

V is TRBV28 and J is TRBJ1-2, with 8 bases lining up with TRBD1. Germline CDR1 and CDR2: MDHEN and SYDVKM. The CDR3 spans 14 residues. The V gene end was trimmed by 4 bases and the J gene end by 8 bases; junction bases not matched to a gene: 9. CDR3 in DNA: TGTGCCAGCAGTTCCGAGGGACAGGCTCTGGGCTACACCTTC. Amino acids: CASSSEGQALGYTF.

The rearrangement links TRBV28 to TRBJ1-1, with 9 bases that match TRBD1. Trimming cost V 4 bases and J 4 bases; bases outside gene matches: 1. The CDR3 runs to 13 residues. Germline loops: CDR1 MDHEN, CDR2 SYDVKM. As DNA, the CDR3 is TGTGCCAGCAGTTACAGGGGGCTCACTGAAGCTTTCTTT. Protein: CASSYRGLTEAFF.

The chain joins TRBV4-3 to TRBJ2-1; 9 bases match TRBD1. Germline loops: CDR1 LGHNA, CDR2 YSLEER. V lost 2 bases to trimming and J lost 3 bases; unmatched junction nucleotides: 8. The CDR3 consists of 17 residues. The CDR3 protein is CASSQRRTGEFYNEQFF. The CDR3 region has the DNA TGCGCCAGCAGCCAACGTCGGACAGGGGAATTCTACAATGAGCAGTTCTTC.

V and J are TRBV7-6 and TRBJ2-6; D is undetermined. CDR3 length: 15 amino acids. Looked up from germline, CDR1 is SGHVS and CDR2 is FNYEAQ. V lost 3 bases and J lost 2, with 8 bases in between. The CDR3 nucleotides read TGTGCCAGCAGCTTCTACCCGCCTGGGGCCAACGTCCTGACTTTC. Protein product: CASSFYPPGANVLTF.

The chain employs TRBV5-6 and TRBJ2-6, with no clear D. The germline V gene encodes CDR1 SGHDT and CDR2 YYEEEE. With 2 bases removed from V and 0 bases from J, the gap between germline ends came to 9 bases. The CDR3 extends over 16 amino acids. The CDR3: CASSFSWASGANVLTF. CDR3 DNA sequence: TGTGCCAGCAGCTTCTCGTGGGCCTCTGGGGCCAACGTCCTGACTTTC.

V and J are TRBV30 and TRBJ1-5; TRBD1 is a possible D gene (5 bases). Germline loops: CDR1 GTSNPN, CDR2 SVGIG (reference sequence). V was clipped by 5 bases and J by 0 bases, with 14 bases between them. This CDR3 has 15 amino acids. DNA of the CDR3: TGTGCCTGGGGGACTGGAGATTATAGCAATCAGCCCCAGCATTTT. Its protein product is CAWGTGDYSNQPQHF.

This rearrangement joins TRBV2 to TRBJ2-7; TRBD1 is a possible D gene (5 bases). V lost 3 bases and J 6 bases, leaving 9 bases between the germline ends. The CDR3 covers 12 residues. Looked up from germline, CDR1 is SNHLY and CDR2 is FYNNEI. As DNA, the CDR3 is TGTGCCAGCAGTGACAGGGTCAGCGAGCAGTACTTC. Amino acid sequence: CASSDRVSEQYF.

The rearrangement links TRBV5-5 to TRBJ2-7; 9 bases are a match to TRBD1. This CDR3 contains 15 residues. CDR1 and CDR2 from the germline V gene are SGHKS and YYEKEE (reference sequence). The V and J ends lost 4 bases and 4 bases, in that order; junction bases with no gene match: 9. CDR3 loop: CASSRQQGAGYEQYF. Written as DNA, the CDR3 is TGTGCCAGCAGCCGTCAACAGGGGGCAGGGTACGAGCAGTACTTC.

This rearrangement joins TRBV7-6 to TRBJ2-2; 10 bases align to TRBD2. The CDR3 contains 16 residues. The V gene end was trimmed by 1 base and the J gene end by 5 bases; junction bases not matched to a gene: 4. Per germline, CDR1 SGHVS and CDR2 FNYEAQ. The DNA for the CDR3 is TGTGCCAGCAGCTTAGAGGCTAGCGGGAGTACCGGGGAGCTGTTTTTT. Protein: CASSLEASGSTGELFF.

The chain has TRBV7-8 and TRBJ2-3, with TRBD2 matching 10 bases. After removal of 6 bases from V and 2 bases from J, the junction contained 8 bases not matched to a gene. Germline V gene sequence: CDR1 SGHVS, CDR2 FQNEAQ. CDR3 size: 16 residues. This CDR3 reads CASSPVAGGYTDTQYF. DNA for the CDR3: TGTGCCAGCAGTCCGGTAGCGGGAGGCTACACAGATACGCAGTATTTT.

V usage is TRBV5-1 and J usage is TRBJ2-7; D may be TRBD1 (6 bases). This CDR3 comprises 17 residues. Germline CDR1 reads SGHRS; CDR2 reads YFSETQ. V was shortened by 1 base and J by 1 base, with 18 bases between the two germline ends. DNA of the CDR3: TGCGCCAGCAGCTTGATGAGGAGAAGGACAGCGTCCTACGAGCAGTACTTC. Translating gives CASSLMRRRTASYEQYF.

The gene calls are TRBV5-1 and TRBJ1-6, with TRBD1 identical over 8 bases. V was pared by 0 bases and J by 5 bases, with 1 base of the junction left unmatched. The CDR3 is 15 residues long. CDR1 is SGHRS, CDR2 YFSETQ, per germline. DNA of the CDR3: TGCGCCAGCAGCTTGGAGGGACAGGATAATTCACCCCTCCACTTT. Translated: CASSLEGQDNSPLHF.

V is TRBV30 and J is TRBJ1-2; weak D call: TRBD1 (5 bases). Between the trimmed V and J ends, which lost 0 bases and 0 bases, there was a span of 20 bases. CDR1 is GTSNPN, CDR2 SVGIG, per germline (reference sequence). This CDR3 has 18 residues. The CDR3 protein is CAWSVWLGRAITNYGYTF. CDR3 in DNA: TGTGCCTGGAGTGTCTGGTTGGGCAGGGCGATCACTAACTATGGCTACACCTTC.

For this clone: The same CDR3 also results from other DNA sequences found in this sample. The chain employs TRBV18 and TRBJ1-1; D is perhaps TRBD1 (5 bases). V was pared by 3 bases and J by 2 bases, with 7 bases between. Germline CDR1 is KGHSH and CDR2 is LQKENI. This CDR3 contains 13 residues. The CDR3 DNA reads as TGTGCCAGCTCACCGGGACTTAACACTGAAGCTTTCTTT. This encodes CASSPGLNTEAFF.

The chain joins TRBV6-5 to TRBJ1-1; D is possibly TRBD1 (6 bases). The CDR3 runs 14 residues. V gave up 2 bases and J gave up 0 bases, with 7 bases separating them. CDR1 MNHEY and CDR2 SVGAGI come from the germline V gene. The CDR3 coding sequence is TGTGCCAGCAGTTACGGACAGATGAACACTGAAGCTTTCTTT. Amino acids: CASSYGQMNTEAFF.

The rearrangement links TRBV28 to TRBJ2-7; the D gene is possibly TRBD1 (6 bases). Trimming pared 6 bases from V and 3 bases from J, leaving 21 bases between. The CDR3 extends over 16 amino acids. CDR1 and CDR2 from the germline V gene are MDHEN and SYDVKM. CDR3 residues: CASSRGPGQVGYEQYF. CDR3 DNA: TGTGCCAGCAGCCGGGGCCCGGGACAAGTGGGCTACGAGCAGTACTTC.

V usage is TRBV28 and J usage is TRBJ1-2; no clear D gene. V was shortened by 7 bases and J by 8 bases, with 17 bases between the two germline ends. There are 13 residues in the CDR3. CDR1 and CDR2 (germline): MDHEN, SYDVKM. In nucleotides, the CDR3 is TGTGCCAGCACGCCCTTCGGTCGAGGCGGCTACACCTTC. It translates to CASTPFGRGGYTF.

This clone was seen just once. The gene calls are TRBV5-1 and TRBJ1-2; 7 bases line up with TRBD1. V lost 0 bases and J lost 6; bases outside the gene matches: 8. Germline V gene data show CDR1 as SGHRS and CDR2 as YFSETQ. This CDR3 contains 15 residues. The CDR3 spells CASSLAFEGADGYTF. The DNA for the CDR3 is TGCGCCAGCAGCTTGGCCTTCGAGGGGGCGGATGGCTACACCTTC.